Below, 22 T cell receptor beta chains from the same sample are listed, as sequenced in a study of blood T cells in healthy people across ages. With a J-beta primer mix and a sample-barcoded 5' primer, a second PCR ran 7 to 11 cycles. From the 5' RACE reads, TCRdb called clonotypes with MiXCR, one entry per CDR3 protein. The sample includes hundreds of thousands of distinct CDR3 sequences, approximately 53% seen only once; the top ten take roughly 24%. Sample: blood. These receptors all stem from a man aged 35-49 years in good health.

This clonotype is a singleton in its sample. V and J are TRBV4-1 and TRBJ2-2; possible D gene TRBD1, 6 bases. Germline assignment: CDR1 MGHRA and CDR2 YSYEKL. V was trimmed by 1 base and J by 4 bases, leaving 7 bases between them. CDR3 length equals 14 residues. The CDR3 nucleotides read TGCGCCAGCAGCCAAGTCAGGGGCACCGGGGAGCTGTTTTTT. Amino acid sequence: CASSQVRGTGELFF.

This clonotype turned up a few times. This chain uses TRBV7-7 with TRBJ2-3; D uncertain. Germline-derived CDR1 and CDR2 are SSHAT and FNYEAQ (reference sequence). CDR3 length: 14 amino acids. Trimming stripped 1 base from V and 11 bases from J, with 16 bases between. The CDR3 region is CASSLGFSAGEQYF. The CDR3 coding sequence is TGTGCCAGCAGCTTAGGATTCTCTGCAGGCGAGCAGTATTTT.

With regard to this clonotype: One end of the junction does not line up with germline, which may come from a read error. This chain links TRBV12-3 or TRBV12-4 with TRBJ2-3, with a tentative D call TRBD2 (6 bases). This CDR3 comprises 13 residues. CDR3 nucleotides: TGTACCAGCCAAATCGGGGGAGGAGATACGCAGTATTTT. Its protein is CTSQIGGGDTQYF.

CDR3 sequence: CSVADGSTDTQYF. In nucleotides, the CDR3 is TGCAGCGTTGCAGACGGTAGCACAGATACGCAGTATTTT. This chain links TRBV29-1 with TRBJ2-3, with D hard to call. The CDR3 is 13 amino acids. The V gene's germline CDR1 is SQVTM and CDR2 ANQGSEA. Trimming removed 4 bases at V and 0 bases at J, with 8 bases between.

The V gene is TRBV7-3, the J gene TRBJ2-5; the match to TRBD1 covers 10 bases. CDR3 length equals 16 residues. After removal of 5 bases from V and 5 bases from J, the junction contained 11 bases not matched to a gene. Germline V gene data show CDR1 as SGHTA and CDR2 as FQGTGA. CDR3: CASSRERTGGVETQYF. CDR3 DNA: TGTGCCAGCAGCAGGGAAAGGACAGGGGGAGTGGAGACCCAGTACTTC.

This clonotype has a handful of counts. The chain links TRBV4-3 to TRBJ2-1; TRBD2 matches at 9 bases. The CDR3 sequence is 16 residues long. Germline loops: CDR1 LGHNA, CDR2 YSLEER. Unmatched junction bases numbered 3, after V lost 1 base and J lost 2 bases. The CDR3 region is CASSQAPSGTYNEQFF. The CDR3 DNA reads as TGCGCCAGCAGCCAAGCCCCTAGCGGGACCTACAATGAGCAGTTCTTC.

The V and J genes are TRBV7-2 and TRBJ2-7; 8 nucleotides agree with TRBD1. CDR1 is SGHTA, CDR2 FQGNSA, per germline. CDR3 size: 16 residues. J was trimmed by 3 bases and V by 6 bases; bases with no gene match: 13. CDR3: CASRRRTGIFDYEQYF. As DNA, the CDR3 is TGTGCCAGCAGACGCAGGACAGGGATCTTCGACTACGAGCAGTACTTC.

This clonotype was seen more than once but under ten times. In nucleotides, the CDR3 is TGCGCCAGCAGCCAGAACAGGGCACCTATCTACGAGCAGTACTTC. Translation gives CASSQNRAPIYEQYF. V gene TRBV4-3 combines with J gene TRBJ2-7; weak D call: TRBD1 (6 bases). Trimming took off 3 bases at V and 3 bases at J, with 15 bases between the two ends. There are 15 residues in the CDR3. Germline V gene data show CDR1 as LGHNA and CDR2 as YSLEER.

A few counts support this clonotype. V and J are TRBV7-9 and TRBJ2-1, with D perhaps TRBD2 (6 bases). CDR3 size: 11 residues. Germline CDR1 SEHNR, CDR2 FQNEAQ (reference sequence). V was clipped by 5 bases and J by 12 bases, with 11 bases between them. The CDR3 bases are TGTGCCAGCAGCGCGGGACTTGGGCAGTTCTTC. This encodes CASSAGLGQFF.

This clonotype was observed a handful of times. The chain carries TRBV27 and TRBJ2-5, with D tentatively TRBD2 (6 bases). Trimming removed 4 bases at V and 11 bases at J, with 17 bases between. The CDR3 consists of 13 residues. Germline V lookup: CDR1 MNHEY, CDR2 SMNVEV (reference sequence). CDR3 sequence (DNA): TGTGCCAGCAGTTCCGACGGACGGGGGAAACAGTACTTC. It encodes CASSSDGRGKQYF.

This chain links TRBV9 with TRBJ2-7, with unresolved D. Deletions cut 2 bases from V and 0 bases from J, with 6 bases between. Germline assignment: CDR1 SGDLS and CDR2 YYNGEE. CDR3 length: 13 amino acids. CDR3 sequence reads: CASSVGLSYEQYF. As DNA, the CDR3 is TGTGCCAGCAGCGTGGGCCTCTCCTACGAGCAGTACTTC.

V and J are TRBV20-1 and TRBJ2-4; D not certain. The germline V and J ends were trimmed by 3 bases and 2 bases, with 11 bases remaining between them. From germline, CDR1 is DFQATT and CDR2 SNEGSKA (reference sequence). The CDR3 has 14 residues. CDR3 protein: CSARQQSPKNIQYF. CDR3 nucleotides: TGCAGTGCTAGGCAACAGTCTCCCAAAAACATTCAGTACTTC.

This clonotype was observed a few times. The CDR3 protein is CASSKVLWVQETQYF. The CDR3 DNA reads TGTGCCAGCAGTAAGGTGTTGTGGGTCCAAGAGACCCAGTACTTC. The genes are TRBV27 and TRBJ2-5; D ambiguous. The CDR3 loop spans 15 amino acids. CDR1 is MNHEY, CDR2 SMNVEV, per germline (reference sequence). Trimming removed 5 bases at V and 1 base at J, with 14 bases between.

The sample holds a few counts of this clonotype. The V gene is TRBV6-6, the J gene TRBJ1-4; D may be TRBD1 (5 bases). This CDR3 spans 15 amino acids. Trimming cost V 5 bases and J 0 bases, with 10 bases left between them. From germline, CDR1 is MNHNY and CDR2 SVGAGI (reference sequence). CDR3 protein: CASSAGTTTNEKLFF. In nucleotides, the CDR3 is TGTGCCAGCAGTGCCGGGACGACAACTAATGAAAAACTGTTTTTT.

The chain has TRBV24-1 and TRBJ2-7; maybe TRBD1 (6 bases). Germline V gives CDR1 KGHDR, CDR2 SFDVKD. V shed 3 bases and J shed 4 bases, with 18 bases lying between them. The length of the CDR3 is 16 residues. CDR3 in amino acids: CATSDPRDTLSYEQYF. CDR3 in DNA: TGTGCCACCAGTGATCCCCGGGACACGTTGTCTTACGAGCAGTACTTC.

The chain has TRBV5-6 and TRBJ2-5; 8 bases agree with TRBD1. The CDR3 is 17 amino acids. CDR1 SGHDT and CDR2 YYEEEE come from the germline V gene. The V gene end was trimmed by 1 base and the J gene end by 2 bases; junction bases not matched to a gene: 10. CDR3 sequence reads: CASSLTIQDREQETQYF. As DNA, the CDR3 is TGTGCCAGCAGCTTGACTATCCAGGACAGGGAACAAGAGACCCAGTACTTC.

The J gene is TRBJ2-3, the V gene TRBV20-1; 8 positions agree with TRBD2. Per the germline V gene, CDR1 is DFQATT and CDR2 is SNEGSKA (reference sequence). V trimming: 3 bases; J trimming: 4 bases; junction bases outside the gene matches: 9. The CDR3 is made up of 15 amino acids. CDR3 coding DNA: TGCAGTGCTAGTAAGGGACTAGGGAAGCCAGATACGCAGTATTTT. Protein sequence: CSASKGLGKPDTQYF.

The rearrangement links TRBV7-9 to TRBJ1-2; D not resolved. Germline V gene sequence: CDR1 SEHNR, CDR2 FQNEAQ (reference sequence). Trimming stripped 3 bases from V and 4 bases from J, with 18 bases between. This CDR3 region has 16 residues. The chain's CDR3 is CASSLPLRMGPYGYTF. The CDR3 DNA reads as TGTGCCAGCAGCTTGCCGTTGAGGATGGGCCCCTATGGCTACACCTTC.

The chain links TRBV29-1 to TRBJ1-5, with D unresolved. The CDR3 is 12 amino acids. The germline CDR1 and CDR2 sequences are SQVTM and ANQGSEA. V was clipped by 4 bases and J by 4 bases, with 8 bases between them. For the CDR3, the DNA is TGCAGCGTTGTGTTTAAGAATCAGCCCCAGCATTTT. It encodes CSVVFKNQPQHF.

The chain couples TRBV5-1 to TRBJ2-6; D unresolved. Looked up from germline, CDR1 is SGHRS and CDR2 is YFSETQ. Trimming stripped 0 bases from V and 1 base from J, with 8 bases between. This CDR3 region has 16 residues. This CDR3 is CASSLGITSGANVLTF. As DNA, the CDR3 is TGCGCCAGCAGCTTGGGCATTACGTCTGGGGCCAACGTCCTGACTTTC.

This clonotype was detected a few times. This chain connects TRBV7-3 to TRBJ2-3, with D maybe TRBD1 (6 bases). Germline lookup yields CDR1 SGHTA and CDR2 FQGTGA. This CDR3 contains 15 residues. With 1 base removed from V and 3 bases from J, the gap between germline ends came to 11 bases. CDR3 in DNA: TGTGCCAGCAGCTTAATGTCAGGGGTTACAGATACGCAGTATTTT. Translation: CASSLMSGVTDTQYF.

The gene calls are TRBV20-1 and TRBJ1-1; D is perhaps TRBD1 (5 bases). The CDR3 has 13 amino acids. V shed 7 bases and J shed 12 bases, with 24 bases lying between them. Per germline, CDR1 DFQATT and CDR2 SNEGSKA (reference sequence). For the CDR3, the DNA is TGCAGTGACGGAGGGGATCCCGGCGAGTATCCTTTCTTT. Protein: CSDGGDPGEYPFF.